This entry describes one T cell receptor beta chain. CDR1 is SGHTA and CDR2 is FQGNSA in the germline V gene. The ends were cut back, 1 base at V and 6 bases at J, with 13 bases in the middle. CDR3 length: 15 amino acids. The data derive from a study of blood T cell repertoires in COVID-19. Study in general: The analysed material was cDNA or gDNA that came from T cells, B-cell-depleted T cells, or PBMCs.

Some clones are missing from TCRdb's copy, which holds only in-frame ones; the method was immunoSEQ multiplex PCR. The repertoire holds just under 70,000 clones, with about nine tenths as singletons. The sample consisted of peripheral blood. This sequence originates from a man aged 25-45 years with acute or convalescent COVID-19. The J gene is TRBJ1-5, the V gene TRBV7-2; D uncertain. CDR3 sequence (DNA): TGTGCCAGCAGCTTAGGAGGAGAAGAGCGTCAGCCCCAGCATTTT. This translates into CASSLGGEERQPQHF.